The clone carrying this TCR beta chain was detected only a few times. The sample is drawn from a study of blood T cell repertoires in COVID-19. Recruits, aged about 18 to 90 years, lived in some 25 US areas. In the original workflow: It was from reference gene primer amplification that nucleated cell counts were estimated. Data came from immunoSEQ multiplex PCR; TCRdb stores just in-frame clones and leaves some out. V and J calls plus clone size are reproduced from that table; the DNA served to infer D and trimming. The table has 180,000 or so clones, roughly 84% seen once. This CDR3 has 13 residues. V lost 2 bases, J lost 6 bases, and 10 bases lay in between. CDR1 KGHSH and CDR2 LQKENI come from the germline V gene.

The V call is TRBV18, the J call TRBJ1-2; the D is unclear. The receptor was derived from a man in his forties who had recovered from COVID-19. Sequences were obtained from PBMCs or T cells enriched from blood (not recorded which). In nucleotides, the CDR3 is TGTGCCAGCTCACCAAAGCCGCAGGATGGCTACACCTTC. It is translated as CASSPKPQDGYTF.